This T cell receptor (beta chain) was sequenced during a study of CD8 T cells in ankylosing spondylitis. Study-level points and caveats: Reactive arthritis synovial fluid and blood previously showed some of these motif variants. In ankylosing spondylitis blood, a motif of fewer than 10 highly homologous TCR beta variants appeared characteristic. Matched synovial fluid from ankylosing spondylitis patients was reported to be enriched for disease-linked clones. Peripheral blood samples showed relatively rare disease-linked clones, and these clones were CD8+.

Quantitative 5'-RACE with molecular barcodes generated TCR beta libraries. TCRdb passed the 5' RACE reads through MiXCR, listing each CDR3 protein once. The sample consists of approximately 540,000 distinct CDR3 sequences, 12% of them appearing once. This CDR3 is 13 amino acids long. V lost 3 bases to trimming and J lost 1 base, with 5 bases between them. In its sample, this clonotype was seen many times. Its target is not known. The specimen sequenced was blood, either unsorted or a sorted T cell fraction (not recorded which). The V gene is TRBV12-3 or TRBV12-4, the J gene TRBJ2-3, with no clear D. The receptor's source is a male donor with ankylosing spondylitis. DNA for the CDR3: TGTGCCAGCAGTTTTTCAGGCACAGATACGCAGTATTTT. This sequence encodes CASSFSGTDTQYF.